Here is one TCR beta chain with its context. The data derive from a study of blood T cell repertoires in COVID-19. As for the study in general: PBMCs, B-cell-depleted T cells, or T cells were the source of the cDNA or gDNA that made up the material.

The CDR3 runs to 14 residues. CDR1 is MRHNA and CDR2 is SNTAGT in the germline V gene. Trimming took 3 bases from V and 9 from J; bases not matched to a gene: 9. Study processing details: Amplification of reference gene primers was used by the study to estimate nucleated cell counts. Assay: immunoSEQ multiplex PCR; the TCRdb copy retains only in-frame clones and omits some. Clonal size and the V and J genes are those of that table, whereas D and trimming came from the DNA. The table has some 200,000 clones, 70% to 90% seen once. Material for sequencing was peripheral blood. This TCR derives from a man older than 75 with acute or convalescent COVID-19. The chain carries TRBV6-4 and TRBJ1-2, with TRBD1 identical over 8 bases. The CDR3 loop reads CASSEQTGGSSYTF. The DNA for the CDR3 is TGTGCCAGCAGTGAGCAAACAGGGGGGAGTAGCTACACCTTC.